Listed below are T cell receptor beta chains from one sample, sequenced in a study of T cell responses to AZD1222 COVID-19 vaccine. Only in-frame clones appear in the TCRdb table, and some are missing; sequencing was by immunoSEQ multiplex PCR. Of roughly 130,000 clones listed, 80% to 90% are singletons. Material: peripheral blood, obtained on day 0 of AZD1222 vaccination. Receptors were obtained from an adult in good health. The CDR3 runs from the conserved cysteine through the conserved F or W. D genes are given only for firm matches. Size values are once, few and many counts, or a class for expanded clones, and some rows have none.

V gene: TRBV10-3; J gene: TRBJ1-2; D gene: -; clone size: -; CDR3 protein: CAISGTGTANYGYTF
V gene: TRBV29-1; J gene: TRBJ2-1; D gene: TRBD2; clone size: once; CDR3 protein: CSVERLASYNEQFF
V gene: TRBV5-1; J gene: TRBJ2-7; D gene: -; clone size: -; CDR3 protein: CASRAGLQTGGEQYF
V gene: TRBV11-2; J gene: TRBJ2-7; D gene: -; clone size: -; CDR3 protein: CASSLTDRTYEQYF
V gene: TRBV11-2; J gene: TRBJ2-3; D gene: -; clone size: -; CDR3 protein: CASSPEGGWTDTQYF
V gene: TRBV7-9; J gene: TRBJ1-2; D gene: -; clone size: -; CDR3 protein: CASSLDGAAVQGYGYTF
V gene: TRBV6-4; J gene: TRBJ2-7; D gene: -; clone size: -; CDR3 protein: CASSGRVAYYEQYF
V gene: TRBV5-6; J gene: TRBJ2-1; D gene: -; clone size: -; CDR3 protein: CASSFGPYNEQFF
V gene: TRBV6-5; J gene: TRBJ2-2; D gene: -; clone size: -; CDR3 protein: CASSYFGNTGELFF
V gene: TRBV7-2; J gene: TRBJ2-2; D gene: TRBD2; clone size: -; CDR3 protein: CASSLGASGWTGELFF
V gene: TRBV10-2; J gene: TRBJ2-1; D gene: -; clone size: -; CDR3 protein: CASSESAYEQFF
V gene: TRBV3-1/TRBV3-2; J gene: TRBJ1-1; D gene: -; clone size: -; CDR3 protein: CASSLDSKEAFF
V gene: TRBV7-2; J gene: TRBJ2-1; D gene: -; clone size: -; CDR3 protein: CASSLAGAVVNEQFF
V gene: TRBV19; J gene: TRBJ1-5; D gene: TRBD1; clone size: -; CDR3 protein: CASSTTGGAGPQHF
V gene: TRBV5-1; J gene: TRBJ1-6; D gene: -; clone size: -; CDR3 protein: CASSLLRGNSPLHF
V gene: TRBV6-6; J gene: TRBJ2-1; D gene: -; clone size: -; CDR3 protein: CASSLQNREENEQFF
V gene: TRBV6-2/TRBV6-3; J gene: TRBJ1-5; D gene: -; clone size: -; CDR3 protein: CASSSIQGDQPQHF
V gene: TRBV28; J gene: TRBJ2-7; D gene: TRBD1; clone size: once; CDR3 protein: CASSTGTGYEQYF
V gene: TRBV6-5; J gene: TRBJ2-5; D gene: TRBD2; clone size: few; CDR3 protein: CASSRIAGQETQYF
V gene: TRBV28; J gene: TRBJ2-1; D gene: -; clone size: -; CDR3 protein: CASSSSTGGRNEQFF
V gene: TRBV29-1; J gene: TRBJ2-7; D gene: TRBD1; clone size: -; CDR3 protein: CSVGGGHEQYF
V gene: TRBV5-5; J gene: TRBJ2-7; D gene: TRBD1; clone size: -; CDR3 protein: CASSLLGGQGFNYEQYF
V gene: TRBV9; J gene: TRBJ2-5; D gene: TRBD1; clone size: -; CDR3 protein: CASSALGTGLETQYF
V gene: TRBV28; J gene: TRBJ1-1; D gene: -; clone size: -; CDR3 protein: CASRRTALEAFF
V gene: TRBV5-5; J gene: TRBJ1-3; D gene: TRBD1; clone size: -; CDR3 protein: CASSLGTGAPDTIYF
V gene: TRBV6-5; J gene: TRBJ2-3; D gene: TRBD2; clone size: -; CDR3 protein: CASRDGRFTDTQYF
V gene: TRBV19; J gene: TRBJ2-5; D gene: -; clone size: -; CDR3 protein: CASSIGEGVQETQYF
V gene: TRBV24-1; J gene: TRBJ1-4; D gene: -; clone size: -; CDR3 protein: CATSEGRNEKLFF
V gene: TRBV5-5; J gene: TRBJ1-5; D gene: -; clone size: -; CDR3 protein: CASSFDSNQPQHF
V gene: TRBV13; J gene: TRBJ2-3; D gene: -; clone size: -; CDR3 protein: CASSEGVTSTDTQYF
V gene: TRBV5-1; J gene: TRBJ1-5; D gene: -; clone size: -; CDR3 protein: CASSVGGSNQPQHF
V gene: TRBV2; J gene: TRBJ1-5; D gene: -; clone size: -; CDR3 protein: CASSVRNSNYQPQHF
V gene: TRBV6-2/TRBV6-3; J gene: TRBJ2-7; D gene: -; clone size: -; CDR3 protein: CASSYMAGDAYF
V gene: TRBV11-3; J gene: TRBJ2-7; D gene: TRBD1; clone size: -; CDR3 protein: CASSAGQGAYEQYF
V gene: TRBV11-2; J gene: TRBJ2-5; D gene: TRBD2; clone size: -; CDR3 protein: CASSSGLAGFQETQYF
V gene: TRBV7-2; J gene: TRBJ2-3; D gene: -; clone size: once; CDR3 protein: CASSFSSYSTDTQYF
V gene: TRBV19; J gene: TRBJ1-5; D gene: TRBD1; clone size: -; CDR3 protein: CASSSGQGYQPQHF
V gene: TRBV24-1; J gene: TRBJ2-1; D gene: -; clone size: -; CDR3 protein: CATSDLGRQFF
V gene: TRBV12-3/TRBV12-4; J gene: TRBJ1-4; D gene: TRBD1; clone size: -; CDR3 protein: CASRTGASEKLFF
V gene: TRBV5-1; J gene: TRBJ2-3; D gene: -; clone size: -; CDR3 protein: CASTTLGLSTDTQYF
V gene: TRBV4-3; J gene: TRBJ2-5; D gene: -; clone size: -; CDR3 protein: CASSPAVQETQYF
V gene: TRBV28; J gene: TRBJ1-1; D gene: -; clone size: once; CDR3 protein: CASSPGGANTEAFF
V gene: TRBV5-1; J gene: TRBJ1-2; D gene: -; clone size: -; CDR3 protein: CASSLIGTSGLTQGYTF
V gene: TRBV5-4; J gene: TRBJ2-7; D gene: -; clone size: once; CDR3 protein: CASRSAQKPYEQYF
V gene: TRBV10-1; J gene: TRBJ1-6; D gene: -; clone size: -; CDR3 protein: CASSEGNNNSPLHF
V gene: TRBV2; J gene: TRBJ1-1; D gene: -; clone size: -; CDR3 protein: CASMGQNTEAFF
V gene: TRBV10-3; J gene: TRBJ1-4; D gene: TRBD1; clone size: -; CDR3 protein: CAISDGGQGWFEEKLFF
V gene: TRBV18; J gene: TRBJ2-7; D gene: -; clone size: -; CDR3 protein: CASSPPQFYEQYF
V gene: TRBV12-3/TRBV12-4; J gene: TRBJ2-1; D gene: -; clone size: -; CDR3 protein: CASSLDPLEEFF
V gene: TRBV13; J gene: TRBJ2-7; D gene: TRBD2; clone size: -; CDR3 protein: CASSFFGLAAIPTEQYF
V gene: TRBV7-8; J gene: TRBJ1-5; D gene: -; clone size: once; CDR3 protein: CASRGEPGFNQPQHF
V gene: TRBV5-4; J gene: TRBJ2-2; D gene: TRBD2; clone size: once; CDR3 protein: CASSSIIAGGDTGELFF
V gene: TRBV9; J gene: TRBJ1-2; D gene: TRBD1; clone size: -; CDR3 protein: CASSVDRDRERNGYTF
V gene: TRBV5-1; J gene: TRBJ1-1; D gene: -; clone size: -; CDR3 protein: CASSFLHLQDNTEAFF